In its sample, the clone carrying this T cell receptor beta chain was seen a few times. From the 5' RACE reads, TCRdb called clonotypes with MiXCR, one entry per CDR3 protein. Of approximately 40,000 distinct CDR3 sequences listed, about 7.2% are singletons. These data originate in a study of spatial heterogeneity in lung cancer. The length of the CDR3 is 17 residues. Trimming shortened V by 2 bases and J by 0 bases, and 17 bases separated the two germline ends. In germline, CDR1 is LNHDA, CDR2 SQIVND (reference sequence). Time point denoted: sample taken at primary tumor resection. The input material, whole RNA from tumor, nontumor lung or frozen PBMC, was sequenced unsorted.

The sample in question was PBMCs, obtained at surgery. This receptor was identified in a female donor with early-stage non-small cell lung cancer. The chain links TRBV19 to TRBJ2-7; D tentatively fits TRBD1 or TRBD2 (5 bases each). The CDR3 spells CASSIRSSGTSSYEQYF. CDR3 coding DNA: TGTGCCAGTAGTATAAGGTCTTCAGGGACCAGCTCCTACGAGCAGTACTTC.